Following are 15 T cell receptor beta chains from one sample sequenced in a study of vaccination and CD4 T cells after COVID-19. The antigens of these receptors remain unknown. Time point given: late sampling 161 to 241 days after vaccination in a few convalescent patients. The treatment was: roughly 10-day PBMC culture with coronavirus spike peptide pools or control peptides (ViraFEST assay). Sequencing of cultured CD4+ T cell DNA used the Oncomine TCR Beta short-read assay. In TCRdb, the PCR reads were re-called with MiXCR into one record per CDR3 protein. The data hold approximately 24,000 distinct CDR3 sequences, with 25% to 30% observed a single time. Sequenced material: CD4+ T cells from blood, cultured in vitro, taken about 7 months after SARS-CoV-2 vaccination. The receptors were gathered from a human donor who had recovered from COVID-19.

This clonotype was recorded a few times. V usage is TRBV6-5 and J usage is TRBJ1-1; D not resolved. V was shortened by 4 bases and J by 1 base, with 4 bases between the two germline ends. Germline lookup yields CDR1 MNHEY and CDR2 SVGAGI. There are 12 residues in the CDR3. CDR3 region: CASSFRNTEAFF. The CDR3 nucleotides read TGTGCCAGCAGTTTCAGGAACACTGAAGCTTTCTTT.

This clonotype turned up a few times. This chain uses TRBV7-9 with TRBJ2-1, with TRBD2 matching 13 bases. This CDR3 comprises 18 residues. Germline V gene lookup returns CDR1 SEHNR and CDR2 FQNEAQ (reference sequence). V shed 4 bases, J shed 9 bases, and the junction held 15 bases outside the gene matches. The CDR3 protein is CASSSYSTGLAGQIEQFF. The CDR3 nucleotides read TGTGCCAGCAGCTCGTACTCTACGGGACTAGCGGGACAAATTGAGCAGTTCTTC.

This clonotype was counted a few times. The CDR3 region is CASSYRDRYNLEQYF. Here the CDR3 DNA reads TGTGCCAGCAGTTACCGGGACAGATATAATTTGGAGCAGTACTTC. This sequence joins TRBV28 and TRBJ2-7, with 7 bases lining up with TRBD1. With V trimmed by 4 bases and J by 7 bases, 13 bases remained unmatched. From germline, CDR1 is MDHEN and CDR2 SYDVKM. The CDR3 contains 15 residues. Combining the CDR3 with reference TRBV28 and TRBJ2-7 gives the whole variable domain DVKVTQSSRYLVKRTGEKVFLECVQDMDHENMFWYRQDPGLGLRLIYFSYDVKMKEKGDIPEGYSVSREKKERFSLILESASTNQTSMYLCASSYRDRYNLEQYFGPGTRLTVT.

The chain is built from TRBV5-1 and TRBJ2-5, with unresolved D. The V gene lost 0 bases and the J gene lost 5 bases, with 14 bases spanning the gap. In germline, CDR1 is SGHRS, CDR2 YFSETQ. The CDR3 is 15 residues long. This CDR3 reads CASSLAAGARETQYF. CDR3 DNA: TGCGCCAGCAGCTTGGCGGCAGGCGCGCGGGAGACCCAGTACTTC.

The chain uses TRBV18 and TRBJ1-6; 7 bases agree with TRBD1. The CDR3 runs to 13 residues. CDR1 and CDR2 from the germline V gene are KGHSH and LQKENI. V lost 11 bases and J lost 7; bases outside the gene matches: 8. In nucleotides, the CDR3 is TGTGCCCGCACGGGACAGAGGAATTCACCCCTCCACTTT. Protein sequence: CARTGQRNSPLHF.

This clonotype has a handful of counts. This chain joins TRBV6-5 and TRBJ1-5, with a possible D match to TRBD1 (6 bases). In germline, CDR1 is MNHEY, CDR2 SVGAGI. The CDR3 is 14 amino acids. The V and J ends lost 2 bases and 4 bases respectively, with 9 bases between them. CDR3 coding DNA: TGTGCCAGCAGTTACCACAGGGATAATCAGCCCCAGCATTTT. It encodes CASSYHRDNQPQHF.

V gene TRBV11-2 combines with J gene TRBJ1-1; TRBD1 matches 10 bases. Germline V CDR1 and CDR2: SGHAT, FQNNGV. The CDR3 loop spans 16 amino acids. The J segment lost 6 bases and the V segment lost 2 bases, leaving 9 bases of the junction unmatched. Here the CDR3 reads CASSLSGQGHGAEAFF. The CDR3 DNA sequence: TGTGCCAGCAGCTTATCGGGACAGGGGCACGGCGCTGAAGCTTTCTTT.

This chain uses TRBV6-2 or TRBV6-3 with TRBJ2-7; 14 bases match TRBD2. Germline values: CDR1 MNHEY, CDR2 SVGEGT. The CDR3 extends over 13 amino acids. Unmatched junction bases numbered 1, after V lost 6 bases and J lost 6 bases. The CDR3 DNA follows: TGTGCCAGCAGGGGGACTAGCGGGAGCGAGCAGTACTTC. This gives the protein CASRGTSGSEQYF.

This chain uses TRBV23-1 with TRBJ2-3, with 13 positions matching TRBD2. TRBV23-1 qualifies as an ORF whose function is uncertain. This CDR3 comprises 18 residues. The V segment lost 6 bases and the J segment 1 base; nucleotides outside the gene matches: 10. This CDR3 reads CASRALLAGGGCTDTQYF. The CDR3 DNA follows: TGCGCCAGCAGAGCTCTACTAGCGGGAGGGGGATGCACAGATACGCAGTATTTT.

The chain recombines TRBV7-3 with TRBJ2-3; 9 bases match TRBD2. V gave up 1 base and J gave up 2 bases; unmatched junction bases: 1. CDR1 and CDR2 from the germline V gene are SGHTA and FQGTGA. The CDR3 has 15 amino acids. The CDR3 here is CASSLIAGATDTQYF. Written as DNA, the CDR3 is TGTGCCAGCAGCTTAATAGCGGGAGCCACAGATACGCAGTATTTT.

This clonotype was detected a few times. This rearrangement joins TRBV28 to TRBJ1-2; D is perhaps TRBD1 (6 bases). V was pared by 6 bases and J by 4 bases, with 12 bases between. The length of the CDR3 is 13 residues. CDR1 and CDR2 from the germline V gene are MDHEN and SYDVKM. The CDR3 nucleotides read TGTGCCAGCAGGAAAACAGGGCTCTATGGCTACACCTTC. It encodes CASRKTGLYGYTF.

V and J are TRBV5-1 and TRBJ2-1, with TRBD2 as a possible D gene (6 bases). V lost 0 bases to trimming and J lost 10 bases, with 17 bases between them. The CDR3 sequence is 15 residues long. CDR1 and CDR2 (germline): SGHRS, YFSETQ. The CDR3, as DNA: TGCGCCAGCAGCTTGGGGCATAGCGGAAGTGGAGAGCAGTTCTTC. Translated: CASSLGHSGSGEQFF.

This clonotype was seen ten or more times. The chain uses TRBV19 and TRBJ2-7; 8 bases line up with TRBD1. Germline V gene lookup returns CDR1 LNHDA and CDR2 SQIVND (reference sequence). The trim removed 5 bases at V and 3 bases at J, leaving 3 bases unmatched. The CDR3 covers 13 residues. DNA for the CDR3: TGTGCCAGTAGTCTGGGACAGGTCTACGAGCAGTACTTC. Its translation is CASSLGQVYEQYF. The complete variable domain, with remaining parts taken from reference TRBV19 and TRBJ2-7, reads DGGITQSPKYLFRKEGQNVTLSCEQNLNHDAMYWYRQDPGQGLRLIYYSQIVNDFQKGDIAEGYSVSREKKESFPLTVTSAQKNPTAFYLCASSLGQVYEQYFGPGTRLTVT.

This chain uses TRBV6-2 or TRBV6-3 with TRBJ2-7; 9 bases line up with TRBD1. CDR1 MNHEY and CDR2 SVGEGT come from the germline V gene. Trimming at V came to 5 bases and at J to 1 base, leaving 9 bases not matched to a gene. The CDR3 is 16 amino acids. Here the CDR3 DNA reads TGTGCCAGCAGTCCGGCCACAGGGGGCGGGTCCTACGAGCAGTACTTC. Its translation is CASSPATGGGSYEQYF.

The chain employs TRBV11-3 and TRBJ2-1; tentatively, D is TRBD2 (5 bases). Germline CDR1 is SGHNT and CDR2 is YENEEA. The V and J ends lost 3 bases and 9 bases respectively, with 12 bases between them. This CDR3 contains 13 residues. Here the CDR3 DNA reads TGTGCCAGCAGCTTCGTACGTGGAGGTGAGCAGTTCTTC. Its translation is CASSFVRGGEQFF.